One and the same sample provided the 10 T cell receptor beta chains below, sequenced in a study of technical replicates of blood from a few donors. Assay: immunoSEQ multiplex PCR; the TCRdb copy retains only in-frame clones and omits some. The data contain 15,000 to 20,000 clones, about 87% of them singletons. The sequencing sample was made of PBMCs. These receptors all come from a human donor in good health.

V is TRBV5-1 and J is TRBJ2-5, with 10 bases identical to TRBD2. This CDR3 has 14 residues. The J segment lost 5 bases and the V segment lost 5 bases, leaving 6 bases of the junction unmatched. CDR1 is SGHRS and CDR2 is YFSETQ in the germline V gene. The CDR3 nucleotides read TGCGCCAGCAGAGATAGCGGGAGGATGGAGACCCAGTACTTC. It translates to CASRDSGRMETQYF.

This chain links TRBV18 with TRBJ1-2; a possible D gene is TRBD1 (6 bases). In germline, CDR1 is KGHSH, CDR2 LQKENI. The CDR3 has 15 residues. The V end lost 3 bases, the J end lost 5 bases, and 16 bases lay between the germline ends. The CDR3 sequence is CASSPLTDSPYGYTF. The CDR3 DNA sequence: TGTGCCAGCTCACCCTTAACGGACAGCCCATATGGCTACACCTTC.

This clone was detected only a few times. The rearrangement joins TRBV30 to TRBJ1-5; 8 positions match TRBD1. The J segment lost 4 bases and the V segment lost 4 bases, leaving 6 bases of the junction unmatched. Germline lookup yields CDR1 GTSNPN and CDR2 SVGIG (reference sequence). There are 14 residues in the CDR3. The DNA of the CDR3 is TGTGCCTGGAAGGGGGGACAGGCGAATCAGCCCCAGCATTTT. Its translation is CAWKGGQANQPQHF.

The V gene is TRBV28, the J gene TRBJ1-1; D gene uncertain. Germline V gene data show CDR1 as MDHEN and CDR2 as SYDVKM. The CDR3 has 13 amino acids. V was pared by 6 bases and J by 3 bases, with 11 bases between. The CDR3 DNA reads TGTGCCAGCAGCCCCGGGGTGGACACTGAAGCTTTCTTT. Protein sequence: CASSPGVDTEAFF.

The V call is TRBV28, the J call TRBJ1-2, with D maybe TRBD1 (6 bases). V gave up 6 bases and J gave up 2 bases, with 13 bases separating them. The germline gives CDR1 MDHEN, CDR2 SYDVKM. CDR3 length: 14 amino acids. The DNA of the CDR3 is TGTGCCAGCAGCCTTCAAGGACAGAACTATGGCTACACCTTC. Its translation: CASSLQGQNYGYTF.

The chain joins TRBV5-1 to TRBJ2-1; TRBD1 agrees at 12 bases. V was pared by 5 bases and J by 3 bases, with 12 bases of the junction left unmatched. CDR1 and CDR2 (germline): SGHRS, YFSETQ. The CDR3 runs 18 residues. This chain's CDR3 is CASRSPGQGANFYNEQFF. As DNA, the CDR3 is TGCGCCAGCAGGTCTCCGGGACAGGGGGCGAATTTCTACAATGAGCAGTTCTTC.

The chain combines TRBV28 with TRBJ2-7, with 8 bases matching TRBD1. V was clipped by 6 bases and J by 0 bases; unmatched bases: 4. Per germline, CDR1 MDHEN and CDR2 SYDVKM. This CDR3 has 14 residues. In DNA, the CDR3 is TGTGCCAGCAGGGGGACAGGCGTCTCCTACGAGCAGTACTTC. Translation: CASRGTGVSYEQYF.

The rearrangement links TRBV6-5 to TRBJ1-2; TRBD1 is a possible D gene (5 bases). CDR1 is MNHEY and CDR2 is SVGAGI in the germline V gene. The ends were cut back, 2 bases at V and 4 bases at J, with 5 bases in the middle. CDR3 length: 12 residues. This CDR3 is CASSYGAYGYTF. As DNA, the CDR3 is TGTGCCAGCAGTTACGGGGCCTATGGCTACACCTTC.

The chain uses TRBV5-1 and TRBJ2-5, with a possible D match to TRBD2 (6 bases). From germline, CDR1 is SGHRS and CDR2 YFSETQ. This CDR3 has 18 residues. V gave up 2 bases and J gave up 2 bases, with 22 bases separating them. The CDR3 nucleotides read TGCGCCAGCAGCTTTGGAGTTCCGGGACTCTCCCGTCAAGAGACCCAGTACTTC. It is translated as CASSFGVPGLSRQETQYF.

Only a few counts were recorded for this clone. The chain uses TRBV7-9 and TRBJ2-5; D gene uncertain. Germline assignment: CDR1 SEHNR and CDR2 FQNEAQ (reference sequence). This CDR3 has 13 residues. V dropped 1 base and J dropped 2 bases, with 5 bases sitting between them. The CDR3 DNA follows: TGTGCCAGCAGCTTAGACATACAAGAGACCCAGTACTTC. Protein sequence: CASSLDIQETQYF.